The sequence of this T cell receptor beta chain was determined in a study of blood T cell repertoires in COVID-19 (dated by TCRdb to the early 2020s). Concerning the study at large: Collaborator samples came from the United States, Italy and Spain and covered acute and convalescent phases of COVID-19. Where HLA class I and class II types were available, the types were taken from metadata supplied by the sample provider, not from assay-based typing. Subjects who had been exposed to COVID-19, were actively infected with it, or had recovered from it provided the deeply sampled blood TCRbeta repertoires that made up the dataset. A de-identified subject ID, COVID-19 status, age in years and sex were almost always included in the sample metadata. The repertoires were released in a freely available public database intended as a resource for research on the immune response to SARS-CoV-2. The samples were drawn from the first 160 participants of the ongoing ImmuneRACE study and from some 1,300 subjects provided by 6 global collaborators. The material from the prospective study consisted of cDNA or gDNA derived from T cells, B-cell-depleted T cells, or PBMCs. The full study reports these points: How much clinical and demographic metadata was included differed by source and by participant, and the metadata was provided uncurated.

The germline V gene specifies KGHSH as CDR1 and LQKENI as CDR2. Relative to germline, V is 1 base shorter and J is 9 bases shorter, with 16 bases between their ends. Taken from cysteine to phenylalanine, the CDR3 has 15 residues. Kept here is only the CDR3 DNA, which spans 45 bases and is read in frame from base 1. Collaborating institutions collected whole blood in K2EDTA tubes following their own protocols. Collaborator samples were shipped for TCRbeta analysis as frozen whole blood, isolated PBMCs, or DNA extracted from either sample type. As regards this clone: The specificity of this receptor is unknown. There are no base qualities to consult, and no much larger clone falls within one base.

TCRbeta CDR3 regions were amplified from genomic DNA by means of the immunoSEQ Assay, a bias-controlled multiplex PCR. In the authors' own workflow: Nucleated cell counts per sample were estimated from amplification of reference gene primers within the assay. To quantify the absolute abundance of each unique TCRbeta CDR3 rearrangement, sequence reads were collapsed and filtered. Productive Simpson clonality was computed per sample as the square root of Simpson's diversity index over productive rearrangements. TCRdb re-hosts the immuneACCESS table, in-frame sequences only. Its copies lack some clones; in the studies checked, an unresolved V gene accounts for under half of them, and the cause for the rest is not known. That table furnishes V, J and clone size, whereas the DNA furnished D and trimming. For this sample there are fewer than 250,000 clones; about 83% appear just once. The top ten hold approximately 5.1% of the sample.

Specimen: peripheral blood. This receptor was taken from a woman aged 70 to 79 with active or convalescent COVID-19. The rearranged segments are TRBV18 and TRBJ2-1; TRBD2 is perhaps the D gene, given 6 matching bases. The CDR3: CASSPLEGGGGEQFF. The nucleotide sequence is TGTGCCAGCTCACCACTGGAGGGAGGTGGTGGTGAGCAGTTCTTC.